This is a list of T cell receptor beta chains from one sample in a study of T cells after yellow fever vaccination. TCRdb re-derived calls from the 5' RACE reads in MiXCR, one entry per CDR3 protein. This sample carries 500,000 to 650,000 distinct CDR3 sequences, over 9% of them seen once, and the ten largest clones take around 14%. The sequencing here drew on PBMCs, taken on the day of the yellow fever booster vaccination. The receptors originated from a man younger than 40 who received the YFV17D yellow fever vaccine. The CDR3 runs from the conserved cysteine through the conserved F or W. Fields, in order: J gene, D gene, clone size, V gene, CDR3 protein, CDR3 DNA. The D gene is left open where the match is weak. Rows may omit the clone size; those that give it use once, few, many or a size class.

>TRBJ2-2|NA|many|TRBV6-2/TRBV6-3
CASSKTGELFF
TGTGCCAGCAGTAAGACCGGGGAGCTGTTTTTT
>TRBJ1-2|NA|few|TRBV30
CAWKADTYNYGYTF
TGTGCCTGGAAAGCAGACACTTACAACTATGGCTACACCTTC
>TRBJ2-3|TRBD2|few|TRBV29-1
CSVGLAGGRADTQYF
TGCAGCGTGGGACTAGCGGGAGGGCGCGCAGATACGCAGTATTTT
>TRBJ2-6|TRBD2|NA|TRBV5-5
CASSLCGLVGANVLTF
TGTGCCAGCAGCTTGTGCGGACTAGTTGGGGCCAACGTCCTGACTTTC
>TRBJ1-3|NA|NA|TRBV5-1
CASSLIGDSGNTIYF
TGCGCCAGCAGCTTGATTGGGGACTCTGGAAACACCATATATTTT
>TRBJ1-5|NA|NA|TRBV10-3
CAIGVSGGNQPQHF
TGTGCCATCGGGGTTAGCGGGGGCAATCAGCCCCAGCATTTT
>TRBJ2-1|NA|NA|TRBV29-1
CSVGVDLGDEQFF
TGCAGCGTGGGGGTGGACCTGGGAGATGAGCAGTTCTTC
>TRBJ2-2|NA|few|TRBV20-1
CSARDGQPANTGELFF
TGCAGTGCAAGGGACGGGCAACCAGCGAACACCGGGGAGCTGTTTTTT
>TRBJ2-1|NA|many|TRBV7-2
CASSLRIAGEQFF
TGTGCCAGCAGCTTACGGATAGCCGGTGAGCAGTTCTTC
>TRBJ2-3|TRBD2|NA|TRBV5-1
CASRISGIYTQYF
TGCGCCAGCAGAATAAGCGGGATATATACGCAGTATTTT
>TRBJ2-5|TRBD1|few|TRBV6-1
CATTGDVGETQYF
TGTGCCACCACAGGGGACGTCGGAGAGACCCAGTACTTC
>TRBJ2-7|TRBD2|many|TRBV7-2
CASRPSLAEPSSYEQYF
TGTGCCAGCAGACCTAGTCTAGCGGAGCCCTCCTCCTACGAGCAGTACTTC
>TRBJ2-3|TRBD2|NA|TRBV20-1
CSALGGTSVPDTQYF
TGCAGTGCCCTAGGTGGGACTAGCGTCCCAGATACGCAGTATTTT
>TRBJ2-7|NA|NA|TRBV7-2
CASSFDRSSYEQYF
TGTGCCAGCAGCTTCGATAGGAGCTCCTACGAGCAGTACTTC
>TRBJ2-7|TRBD1|few|TRBV24-1
CATSDTAGTDTYEQYF
TGTGCCACCAGTGATACAGCCGGGACAGATACCTACGAGCAGTACTTC
>TRBJ2-2|NA|many|TRBV7-2
CASSFGPNTGELFF
TGTGCCAGCAGCTTCGGACCCAACACCGGGGAGCTGTTTTTT
>TRBJ2-5|TRBD2|few|TRBV3-1
CASSFRLAGASETQYF
TGTGCCAGCAGCTTCAGACTAGCGGGAGCCAGTGAGACCCAGTACTTC
>TRBJ2-3|TRBD2|few|TRBV3-1
CASSPTGLAGGATVTQYF
TGTGCCAGCAGCCCTACCGGACTAGCGGGAGGAGCGACAGTAACGCAGTATTTT
>TRBJ2-2|NA|NA|TRBV10-1
CASSESFPTELFF
TGCGCCAGCAGTGAATCCTTCCCTACGGAGCTGTTTTTT
>TRBJ2-3|TRBD1|NA|TRBV10-3
CAISGMGTGAADTQYF
TGTGCCATCAGTGGGATGGGGACAGGGGCGGCAGATACGCAGTATTTT
>TRBJ2-6|TRBD2|NA|TRBV12-3/TRBV12-4
CASSSGLAGGSSGANVLTF
TGTGCCAGCAGTTCAGGACTAGCGGGAGGAAGCTCTGGGGCCAACGTCCTGACTTTC
>TRBJ2-7|NA|few|TRBV20-1
CSAPRWKGGDEQYF
TGCAGTGCTCCCCGATGGAAGGGCGGCGACGAGCAGTACTTC